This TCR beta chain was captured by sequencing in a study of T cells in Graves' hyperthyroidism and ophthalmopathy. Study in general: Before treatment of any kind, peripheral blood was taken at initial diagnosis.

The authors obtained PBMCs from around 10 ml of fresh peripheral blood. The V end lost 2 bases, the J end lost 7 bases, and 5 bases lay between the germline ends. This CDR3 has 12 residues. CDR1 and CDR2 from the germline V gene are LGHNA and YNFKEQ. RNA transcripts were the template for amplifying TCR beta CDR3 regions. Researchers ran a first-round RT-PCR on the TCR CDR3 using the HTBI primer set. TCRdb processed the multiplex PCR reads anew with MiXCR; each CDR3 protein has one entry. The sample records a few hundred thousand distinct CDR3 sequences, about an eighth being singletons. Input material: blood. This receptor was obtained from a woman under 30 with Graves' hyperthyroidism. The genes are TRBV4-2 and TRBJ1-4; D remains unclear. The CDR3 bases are TGTGCCAGCAGCCAACTTGGTGAAAAACTGTTTTTT. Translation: CASSQLGEKLFF.